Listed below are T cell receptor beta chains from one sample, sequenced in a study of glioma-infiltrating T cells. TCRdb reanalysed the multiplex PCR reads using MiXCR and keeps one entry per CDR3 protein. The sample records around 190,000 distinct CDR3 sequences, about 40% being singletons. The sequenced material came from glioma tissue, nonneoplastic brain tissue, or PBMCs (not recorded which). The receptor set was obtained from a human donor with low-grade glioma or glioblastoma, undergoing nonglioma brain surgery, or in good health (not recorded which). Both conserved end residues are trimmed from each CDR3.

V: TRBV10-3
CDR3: AISESPRGAYYGYT

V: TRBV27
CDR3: ASSPQGWTEAF

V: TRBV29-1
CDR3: SVAHRESF

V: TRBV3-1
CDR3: ASRQFGVASNQPEN

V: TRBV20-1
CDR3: SARERSTVRRELF

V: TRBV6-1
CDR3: ASSFGRVGVAGGPTDTQY

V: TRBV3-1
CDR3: ASSQTGRRLLAF

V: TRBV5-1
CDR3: ASSSLAGESEQY

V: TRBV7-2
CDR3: ASGPPGGSSEKLF

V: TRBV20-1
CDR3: SARDPSLAGGPAEQF

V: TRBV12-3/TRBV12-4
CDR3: ASRRDSSYEQY

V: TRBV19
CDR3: ASSLQPGPGGQPQH

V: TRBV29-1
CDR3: SGFGGSDTQY

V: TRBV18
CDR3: ASSPGVIRGSPLH

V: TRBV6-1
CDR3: AGTPDRRTGELF

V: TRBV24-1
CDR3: ATIDSYYTGELF

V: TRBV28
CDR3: ASSEGRRYNEKLF

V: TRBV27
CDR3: ASSLSGGLHTDTQY

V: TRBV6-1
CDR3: ASTRNRDHGQSSYEQY

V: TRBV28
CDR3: ASSGAGSGRYNEQF

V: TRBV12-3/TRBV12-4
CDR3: ASSRQRTGTFT

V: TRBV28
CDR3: ASSLSGRRGYT

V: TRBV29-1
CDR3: SVDRAWREGPTDTQY

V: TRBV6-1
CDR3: ASSPSDSPDYCYT

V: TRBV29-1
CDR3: SVGTRFADTQY

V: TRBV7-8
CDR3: ASSGRIDNEQF

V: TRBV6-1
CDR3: ASSTGTSGDTQY

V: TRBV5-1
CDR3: ASSFQTYQETQY

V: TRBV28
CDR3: ASTPVWTDNQPQH

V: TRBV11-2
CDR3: ASSLPLGQANGELF

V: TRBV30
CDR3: AWSRRRSGTEAF

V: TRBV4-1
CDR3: ASSQDPGDGNIQY

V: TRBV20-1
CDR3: SAQGYYGYT

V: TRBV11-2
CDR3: ASSGSRGTNEKLF

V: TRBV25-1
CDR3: ASSEGDGGTDTQY

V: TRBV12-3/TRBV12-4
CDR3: ASSFTRGDNEQF

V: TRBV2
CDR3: ASSADGLKNSPLH

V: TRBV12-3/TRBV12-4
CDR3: ASSPGTEGTQY

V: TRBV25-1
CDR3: ASTTGTTRAEAF

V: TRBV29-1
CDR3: SVEGPGELF

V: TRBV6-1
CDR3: ASSAGTGFGNTIY

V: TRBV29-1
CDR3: SVVTSAPDSYGYT

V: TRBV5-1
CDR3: ASSFRQNTEAF

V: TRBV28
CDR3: ASSLSGTSLSGNTIY

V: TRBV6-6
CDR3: ASGSEQPYNEQF

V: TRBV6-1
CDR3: AVRSDTSGANVLT

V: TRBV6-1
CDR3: AISREGSYEQY

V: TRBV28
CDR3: ASMGVQGVTDTQY

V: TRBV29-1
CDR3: SLSGTDKGEQF

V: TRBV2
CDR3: ASSERDLADEQY

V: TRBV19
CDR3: ASSSQDLSGNTIY

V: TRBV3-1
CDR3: ASSQDGTGFYEQY

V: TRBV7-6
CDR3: ASSRTGGNSPLH

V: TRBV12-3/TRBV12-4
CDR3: ASREAWAGETQY

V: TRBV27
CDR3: ASNLSQSYEEY

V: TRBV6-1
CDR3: ASIPDAAGSYEQY

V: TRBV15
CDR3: ATSVSHNEQY

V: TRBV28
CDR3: ASALVAGGDTDTQY

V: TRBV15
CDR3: AASKGWGASPVH